This T cell receptor (beta chain) was profiled in a study of T-cell memory formation after mild COVID-19. In TCRdb, the 5' RACE reads were re-called with MiXCR into one record per CDR3 protein. This sample has 300,000 to 350,000 distinct CDR3 sequences, with over 11% found just once. The germline V gene encodes CDR1 LNHDA and CDR2 SQIVND (reference sequence). V shed 3 bases and J shed 0 bases, with 8 bases lying between them. The CDR3 is 14 amino acids. The receptor's source is a man younger than 35 who had mild COVID-19 (a few samples of this study predate the infection). Cell type and time point are not known. The sample was PBMCs or a T cell subset sorted from them (not recorded which). V usage is TRBV19 and J usage is TRBJ2-5; unclear D gene. This CDR3 is CASSMQVYQETQYF. For the CDR3, the DNA is TGTGCCAGTAGTATGCAGGTGTACCAAGAGACCCAGTACTTC.